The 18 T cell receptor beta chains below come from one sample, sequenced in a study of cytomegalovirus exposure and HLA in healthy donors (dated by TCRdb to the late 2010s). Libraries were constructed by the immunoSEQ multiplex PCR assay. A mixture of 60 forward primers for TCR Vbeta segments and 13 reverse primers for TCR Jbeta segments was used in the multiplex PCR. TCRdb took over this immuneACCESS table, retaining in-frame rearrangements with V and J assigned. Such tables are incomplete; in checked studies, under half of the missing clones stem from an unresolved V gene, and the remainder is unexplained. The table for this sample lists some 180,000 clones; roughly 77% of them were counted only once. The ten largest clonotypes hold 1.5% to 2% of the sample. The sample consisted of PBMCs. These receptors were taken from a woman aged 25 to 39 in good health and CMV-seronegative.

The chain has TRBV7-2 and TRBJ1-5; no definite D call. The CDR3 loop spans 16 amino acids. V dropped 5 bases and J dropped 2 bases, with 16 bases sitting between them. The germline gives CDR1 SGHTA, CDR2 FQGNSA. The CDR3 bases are TGTGCCAGCAGCCCCCGGCAGGATATACGCAATCAGCCCCAGCATTTT. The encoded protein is CASSPRQDIRNQPQHF. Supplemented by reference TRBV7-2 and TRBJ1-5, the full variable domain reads GAGVSQSPSNKVTEKGKDVELRCDPISGHTALYWYRQSLGQGLEFLIYFQGNSAPDKSGLPSDRFSAERTGGSVSTLTIQRTQQEDSAVYLCASSPRQDIRNQPQHFGDGTRLSIL.

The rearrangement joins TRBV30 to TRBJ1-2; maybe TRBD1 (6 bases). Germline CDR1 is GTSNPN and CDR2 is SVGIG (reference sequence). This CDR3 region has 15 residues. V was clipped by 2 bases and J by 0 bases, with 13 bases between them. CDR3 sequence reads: CAWSPGTRSNYGYTF. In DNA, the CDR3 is TGTGCCTGGAGTCCCGGGACAAGATCTAACTATGGCTACACCTTC.

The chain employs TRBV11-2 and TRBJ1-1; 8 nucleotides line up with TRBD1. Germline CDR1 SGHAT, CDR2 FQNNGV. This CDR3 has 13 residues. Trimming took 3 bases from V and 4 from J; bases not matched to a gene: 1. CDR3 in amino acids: CASSFGTGTEAFF. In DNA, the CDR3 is TGTGCCAGCAGCTTCGGGACAGGCACTGAAGCTTTCTTT. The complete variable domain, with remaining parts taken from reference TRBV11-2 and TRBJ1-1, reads EAGVAQSPRYKIIEKRQSVAFWCNPISGHATLYWYQQILGQGPKLLIQFQNNGVVDDSQLPKDRFSAERLKGVDSTLKIQPAKLEDSAVYLCASSFGTGTEAFFGQGTRLTVV.

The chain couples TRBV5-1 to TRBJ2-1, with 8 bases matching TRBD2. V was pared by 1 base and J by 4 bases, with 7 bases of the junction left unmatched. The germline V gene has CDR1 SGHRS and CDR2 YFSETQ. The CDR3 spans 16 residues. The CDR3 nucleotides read TGCGCCAGCAGCTTGACACTAGCGGCCAAGTACAATGAGCAGTTCTTC. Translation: CASSLTLAAKYNEQFF.

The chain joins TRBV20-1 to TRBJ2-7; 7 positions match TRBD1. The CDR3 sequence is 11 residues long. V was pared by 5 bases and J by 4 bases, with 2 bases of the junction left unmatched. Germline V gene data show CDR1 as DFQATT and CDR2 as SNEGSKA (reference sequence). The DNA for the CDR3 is TGCAGTGCTCGACAGGGTTACGAGCAGTACTTC. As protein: CSARQGYEQYF.

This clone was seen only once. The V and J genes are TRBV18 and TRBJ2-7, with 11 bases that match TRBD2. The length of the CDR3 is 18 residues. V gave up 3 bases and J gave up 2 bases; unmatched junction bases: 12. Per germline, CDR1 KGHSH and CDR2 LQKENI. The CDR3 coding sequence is TGTGCCAGCTCACCGATCGGCAGCGGGACTAGCGGACCCTACGAGCAGTACTTC. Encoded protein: CASSPIGSGTSGPYEQYF. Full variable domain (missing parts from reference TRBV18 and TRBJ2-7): NAGVMQNPRHLVRRRGQEARLRCSPMKGHSHVYWYRQLPEEGLKFMVYLQKENIIDESGMPKERFSAEFPKEGPSILRIQQVVRGDSAAYFCASSPIGSGTSGPYEQYFGPGTRLTVT.

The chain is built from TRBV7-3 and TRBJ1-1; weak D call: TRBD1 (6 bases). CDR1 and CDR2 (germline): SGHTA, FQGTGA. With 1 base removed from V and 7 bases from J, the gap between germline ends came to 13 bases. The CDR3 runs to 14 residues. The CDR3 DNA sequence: TGTGCCAGCAGCTTAAGGAGGACAGCTAATGAAGCTTTCTTT. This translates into CASSLRRTANEAFF.

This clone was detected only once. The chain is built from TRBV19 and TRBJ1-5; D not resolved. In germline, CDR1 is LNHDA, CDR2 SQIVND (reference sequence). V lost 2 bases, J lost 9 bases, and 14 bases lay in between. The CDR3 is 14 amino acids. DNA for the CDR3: TGTGCCAGTAGTATAACGAGCGTGGGTCGGCCCCAGCATTTT. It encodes CASSITSVGRPQHF.

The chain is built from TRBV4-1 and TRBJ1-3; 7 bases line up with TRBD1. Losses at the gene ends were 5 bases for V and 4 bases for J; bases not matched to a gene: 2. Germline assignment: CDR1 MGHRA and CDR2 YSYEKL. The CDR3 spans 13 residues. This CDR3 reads CASSADRGNTIYF. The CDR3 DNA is TGCGCCAGCAGCGCGGACAGGGGAAACACCATATATTTT.

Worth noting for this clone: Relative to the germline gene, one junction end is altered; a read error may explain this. The CDR3 loop reads CASSPLGLAGACVF. Written as DNA, the CDR3 is TGTGCCAGCAGTCCGCTCGGACTAGCGGGGGCATGCGTCTTC. The chain carries TRBV6-6 and TRBJ2-7; 13 bases agree with TRBD2. In germline, CDR1 is MNHNY, CDR2 SVGAGI (reference sequence). The CDR3 has 14 residues.

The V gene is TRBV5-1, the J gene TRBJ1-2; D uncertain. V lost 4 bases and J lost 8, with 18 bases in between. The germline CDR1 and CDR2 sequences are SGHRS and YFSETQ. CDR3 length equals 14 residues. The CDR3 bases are TGCGCCAGCAGCCCAGGAGAGGGAACTAAAGGCTACACCTTC. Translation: CASSPGEGTKGYTF.

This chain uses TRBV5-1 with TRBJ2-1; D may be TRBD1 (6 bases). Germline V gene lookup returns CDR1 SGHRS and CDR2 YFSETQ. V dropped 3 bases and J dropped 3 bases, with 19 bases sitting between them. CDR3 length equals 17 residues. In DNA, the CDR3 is TGCGCCAGCAGCTCACAGGGAGCAGGCTGGAACTACAATGAGCAGTTCTTC. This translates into CASSSQGAGWNYNEQFF.

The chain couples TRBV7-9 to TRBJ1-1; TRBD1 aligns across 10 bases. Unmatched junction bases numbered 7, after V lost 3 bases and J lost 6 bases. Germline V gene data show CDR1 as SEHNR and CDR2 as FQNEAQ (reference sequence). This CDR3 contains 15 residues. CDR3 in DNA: TGTGCCAGCAGCTTCCCCGGGACAGGGGTCGCTGAAGCTTTCTTT. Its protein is CASSFPGTGVAEAFF.

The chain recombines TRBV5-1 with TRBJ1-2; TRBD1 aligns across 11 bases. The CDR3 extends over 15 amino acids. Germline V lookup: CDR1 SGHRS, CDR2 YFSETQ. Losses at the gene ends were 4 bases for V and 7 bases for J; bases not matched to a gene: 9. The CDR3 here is CASSLWTGGEAGYTF. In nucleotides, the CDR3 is TGCGCCAGCAGCCTCTGGACAGGGGGCGAGGCTGGCTACACCTTC.

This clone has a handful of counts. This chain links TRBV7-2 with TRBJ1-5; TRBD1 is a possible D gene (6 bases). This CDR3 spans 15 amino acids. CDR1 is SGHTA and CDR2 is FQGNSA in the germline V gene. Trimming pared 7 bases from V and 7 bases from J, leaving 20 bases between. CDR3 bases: TGTGCCAGCACTATTTTAGGGGGGGGCGGCCAGCCCCAGCATTTT. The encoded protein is CASTILGGGGQPQHF.

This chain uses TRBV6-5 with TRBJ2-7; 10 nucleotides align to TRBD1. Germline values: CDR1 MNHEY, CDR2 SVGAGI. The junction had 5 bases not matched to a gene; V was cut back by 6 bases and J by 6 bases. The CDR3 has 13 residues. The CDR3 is CASRDRGPGEQYF. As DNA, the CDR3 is TGTGCCAGCAGAGACAGGGGGCCGGGCGAGCAGTACTTC.

The CDR3 DNA is TGTGCCAGCTCACCAATCCCAGGGTTGATAAGAAGTCAAGGCTATGGCTACACCTTC. Translation gives CASSPIPGLIRSQGYGYTF. This chain connects TRBV18 to TRBJ1-2, with D maybe TRBD1 (5 bases). CDR1 KGHSH and CDR2 LQKENI come from the germline V gene. The CDR3 loop spans 19 amino acids. V was pared by 2 bases and J by 4 bases, with 26 bases between.

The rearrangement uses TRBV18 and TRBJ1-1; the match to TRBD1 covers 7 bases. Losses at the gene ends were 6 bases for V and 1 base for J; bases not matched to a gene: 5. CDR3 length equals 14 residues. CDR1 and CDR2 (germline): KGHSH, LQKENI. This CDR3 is CASSRTGSNTEAFF. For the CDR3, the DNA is TGTGCCAGCTCCCGGACAGGTTCGAACACTGAAGCTTTCTTT.